The TCR beta chain under discussion was sequenced for a study of shared clonotypes between healthy human individuals. In regard to this clone: Other DNA sequences of this sample code for an identical CDR3.

This CDR3 spans 14 amino acids. The V end lost 2 bases, the J end lost 1 base, and 10 bases lay between the germline ends. Germline V gives CDR1 SGHRS, CDR2 YFSETQ. The assay used deep level. Repertoires were generated with immunoSEQ multiplex PCR, while TCRdb's copy carries only in-frame clones and drops some. The sample carries fewer than 2.5 million clones, over 85% recorded once. Sequenced sample: naive CD4+ T cells from PBMCs. Described subset: CD45RA+ positively selected. The origin of this receptor is a man aged 18 to 35 in good health. Some clones in this sample may be carry-over from other donors' samples. The V gene is TRBV5-1, the J gene TRBJ2-7; no firm D call. For the CDR3, the DNA is TGCGCCAGCAGCTTCTCTGACACTTCCTACGAGCAGTACTTC. It is translated as CASSFSDTSYEQYF.